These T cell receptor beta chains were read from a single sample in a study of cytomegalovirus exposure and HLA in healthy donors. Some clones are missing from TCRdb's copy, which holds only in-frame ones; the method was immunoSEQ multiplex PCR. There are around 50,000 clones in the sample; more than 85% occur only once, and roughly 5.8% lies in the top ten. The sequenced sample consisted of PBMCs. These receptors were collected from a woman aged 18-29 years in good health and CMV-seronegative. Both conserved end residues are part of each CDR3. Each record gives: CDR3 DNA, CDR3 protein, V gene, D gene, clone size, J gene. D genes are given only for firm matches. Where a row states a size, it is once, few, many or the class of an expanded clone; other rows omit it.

CDR3nt: TGTGCCAGCAGTTACGTGGCGGTTAGCAATCAGCCCCAGCATTTT; CDR3aa: CASSYVAVSNQPQHF; v_gene: TRBV6-6; d_gene: .; abundance: .; j_gene: TRBJ1-5
CDR3nt: TGCGCCAGCAGCCATCTAGCGGTTAACACCGGGGAGCTGTTTTTT; CDR3aa: CASSHLAVNTGELFF; v_gene: TRBV4-1; d_gene: TRBD2; abundance: .; j_gene: TRBJ2-2
CDR3nt: TGTGCCAGCAGCTTAGACCCTACGGGGACTGAAGCTTTCTTT; CDR3aa: CASSLDPTGTEAFF; v_gene: TRBV7-2; d_gene: .; abundance: .; j_gene: TRBJ1-1
CDR3nt: TGCGCCAGCAGCACGGGACTAGCGGACGAGCAGTTCTTC; CDR3aa: CASSTGLADEQFF; v_gene: TRBV5-1; d_gene: TRBD2; abundance: .; j_gene: TRBJ2-1
CDR3nt: TGTGCCAGCAGCCCTGGACTAGCCTCCACAGATACGCAGTATTTT; CDR3aa: CASSPGLASTDTQYF; v_gene: TRBV7-9; d_gene: TRBD2; abundance: .; j_gene: TRBJ2-3
CDR3nt: TGTGCCAGCAGCCCAGGACGGGCTAGCATCACCATATATTTT; CDR3aa: CASSPGRASITIYF; v_gene: TRBV6-5; d_gene: .; abundance: .; j_gene: TRBJ1-3
CDR3nt: TGCAGTGCTGTAAACACCGGGGAGCTGTTTTTT; CDR3aa: CSAVNTGELFF; v_gene: TRBV20-1; d_gene: .; abundance: once; j_gene: TRBJ2-2
CDR3nt: TGTGCCAGTCAGGGCTCGGGACAGGGGTTCGACGAGCAGTACTTC; CDR3aa: CASQGSGQGFDEQYF; v_gene: TRBV6-6; d_gene: TRBD1; abundance: once; j_gene: TRBJ2-7
CDR3nt: TGTGCCAGTAGTATAGCCCGGACAGGGATGAATTTT; CDR3aa: CASSIARTGMNF; v_gene: TRBV19; d_gene: TRBD1; abundance: once; j_gene: TRBJ1-3
CDR3nt: TGCGCCAGCTCGGTAGATAGCAATCAGCCCCAGCATTTT; CDR3aa: CASSVDSNQPQHF; v_gene: TRBV5-1; d_gene: .; abundance: .; j_gene: TRBJ1-5
CDR3nt: TGTGCCAGCTCTTCCCGGGACAGGGGAAGGGAGACCCAGTACTTC; CDR3aa: CASSSRDRGRETQYF; v_gene: TRBV18; d_gene: TRBD1; abundance: .; j_gene: TRBJ2-5
CDR3nt: TGTGCCAGTAGTATCTCCCTGACAGCCTACTATGGCTACACCTTC; CDR3aa: CASSISLTAYYGYTF; v_gene: TRBV19; d_gene: .; abundance: .; j_gene: TRBJ1-2
CDR3nt: TGTGCCATCAAGGAGGCCTTGAACACTGAAGCTTTCTTT; CDR3aa: CAIKEALNTEAFF; v_gene: TRBV10-3; d_gene: .; abundance: .; j_gene: TRBJ1-1
CDR3nt: TGTGCCAGCAGCAACAAAGGTAGCCAAACCACCGGGGAGCTGTTTTTT; CDR3aa: CASSNKGSQTTGELFF; v_gene: TRBV21-1; d_gene: .; abundance: once; j_gene: TRBJ2-2
CDR3nt: TGTGCCAGCAGAAGCGGGGAACACACAGATACGCAGTATTTT; CDR3aa: CASRSGEHTDTQYF; v_gene: TRBV6-4; d_gene: TRBD2; abundance: .; j_gene: TRBJ2-3
CDR3nt: TGTGCCAGCAGCTTACTTCGGGGGGCTACCAATGAGCAGTTCTTC; CDR3aa: CASSLLRGATNEQFF; v_gene: TRBV11-2; d_gene: .; abundance: .; j_gene: TRBJ2-1
CDR3nt: TGTGCCAGCAGTCGGACAGGGCTGTCGGACAATGAGCAGTTCTTC; CDR3aa: CASSRTGLSDNEQFF; v_gene: TRBV2; d_gene: TRBD1; abundance: .; j_gene: TRBJ2-1
CDR3nt: TGTGCCACCAGCAAAGGGGGACAGGGGAGCTCTGGAAACACCATATATTTT; CDR3aa: CATSKGGQGSSGNTIYF; v_gene: TRBV15; d_gene: TRBD1; abundance: .; j_gene: TRBJ1-3
CDR3nt: TGTGCCAGCAGTGACTCCGCGGGACAGGGGGCCAATGAGCAGTTCTTC; CDR3aa: CASSDSAGQGANEQFF; v_gene: TRBV6-4; d_gene: TRBD1; abundance: .; j_gene: TRBJ2-1
CDR3nt: TGTGCCAGCAGTGGTTTGGAGCTTTATTCTTACAATGAGCAGTTCTTC; CDR3aa: CASSGLELYSYNEQFF; v_gene: TRBV2; d_gene: .; abundance: .; j_gene: TRBJ2-1
CDR3nt: TGTGCCAGTAGTATCGTCACGGGGGGGTCCTACGAGCAGTACTTC; CDR3aa: CASSIVTGGSYEQYF; v_gene: TRBV19; d_gene: TRBD2; abundance: .; j_gene: TRBJ2-7
CDR3nt: TGTGCCAGCAGCGCGATTCGGGGATCGGATGAGCAGTTCTTC; CDR3aa: CASSAIRGSDEQFF; v_gene: TRBV7-9; d_gene: .; abundance: .; j_gene: TRBJ2-1
CDR3nt: TGTGCCAGCCGCCCCCGGGACAGAGCCTACGAGCAGTACTTC; CDR3aa: CASRPRDRAYEQYF; v_gene: TRBV2; d_gene: TRBD1; abundance: once; j_gene: TRBJ2-7
CDR3nt: TGTGCCATCGGGGGGGTTCGTGAAAAACTGTTTTTT; CDR3aa: CAIGGVREKLFF; v_gene: TRBV2; d_gene: .; abundance: once; j_gene: TRBJ1-4
CDR3nt: TGTGCCAGCAGAATAGGAGGATATAGCAATCAGCCCCAGCATTTT; CDR3aa: CASRIGGYSNQPQHF; v_gene: TRBV27; d_gene: .; abundance: .; j_gene: TRBJ1-5
CDR3nt: TGCGCCAGCAGCCTCGACAGGGTTTATGGCTACACCTTC; CDR3aa: CASSLDRVYGYTF; v_gene: TRBV5-1; d_gene: TRBD1; abundance: .; j_gene: TRBJ1-2
CDR3nt: TGTGCCAGCAGTCAACAGGGATACACTGAAGCTTTCTTT; CDR3aa: CASSQQGYTEAFF; v_gene: TRBV6-5; d_gene: .; abundance: .; j_gene: TRBJ1-1
CDR3nt: TGCGCCAGCAGCTTGGAAGGCGGAGGAGGCAATCAGCCCCAGCATTTT; CDR3aa: CASSLEGGGGNQPQHF; v_gene: TRBV5-1; d_gene: .; abundance: .; j_gene: TRBJ1-5
CDR3nt: TGTGCCAGCAGCTTAGCGCTAGATATCGGGGAGCTGTTTTTT; CDR3aa: CASSLALDIGELFF; v_gene: TRBV7-9; d_gene: .; abundance: .; j_gene: TRBJ2-2
CDR3nt: TGTGCCAGCAGTGACTCAGCTAGCGGAGCTTCGAACACCGGGGAGCTGTTTTTT; CDR3aa: CASSDSASGASNTGELFF; v_gene: TRBV6-4; d_gene: TRBD2; abundance: once; j_gene: TRBJ2-2
CDR3nt: TGCGCCAGCAGCCAACCGGGACTAGCGGGAGGTACCGCAGATACGCAGTATTTT; CDR3aa: CASSQPGLAGGTADTQYF; v_gene: TRBV5-1; d_gene: TRBD2; abundance: .; j_gene: TRBJ2-3
CDR3nt: TGTGCCACCAGCAGAGGAGAGGCCAAAAACATTCAGTACTTC; CDR3aa: CATSRGEAKNIQYF; v_gene: TRBV15; d_gene: .; abundance: .; j_gene: TRBJ2-4
CDR3nt: TGTGCCAGCAGCCGGGGGGGTAGCGGGATTACAGATACGCAGTATTTT; CDR3aa: CASSRGGSGITDTQYF; v_gene: TRBV7-2; d_gene: TRBD2; abundance: .; j_gene: TRBJ2-3
CDR3nt: TGTGCCAGCAGCGGAACCCGGGAATTGGACGGCACAGATACGCAGTATTTT; CDR3aa: CASSGTRELDGTDTQYF; v_gene: TRBV9; d_gene: .; abundance: .; j_gene: TRBJ2-3
CDR3nt: TGCAGCGTTGACAAGAGGACATCGAACACTGAAGCTTTCTTT; CDR3aa: CSVDKRTSNTEAFF; v_gene: TRBV29-1; d_gene: .; abundance: .; j_gene: TRBJ1-1
CDR3nt: TGTGCCAGCAGCTCATCCGAACAGGGTTTCTATGGCTACACCTTC; CDR3aa: CASSSSEQGFYGYTF; v_gene: TRBV9; d_gene: .; abundance: once; j_gene: TRBJ1-2
CDR3nt: TGTGCCAGCAGTTTGACAGTCTACAATGAGCAGTTCTTC; CDR3aa: CASSLTVYNEQFF; v_gene: TRBV6-6; d_gene: .; abundance: .; j_gene: TRBJ2-1
CDR3nt: TGTGCCAGCAGCCCCCGGACAGGGCTGAACACCGGGGAGCTGTTTTTT; CDR3aa: CASSPRTGLNTGELFF; v_gene: TRBV11-3; d_gene: TRBD1; abundance: .; j_gene: TRBJ2-2
CDR3nt: TGCGCCAGCAGCCAAGGTCTCGGGGAGCTGTTTTTT; CDR3aa: CASSQGLGELFF; v_gene: TRBV4-3; d_gene: .; abundance: once; j_gene: TRBJ2-2
CDR3nt: TGTGCCAGCTCACCTAGCGGGGGGACCACCGGGGAGCTGTTTTTT; CDR3aa: CASSPSGGTTGELFF; v_gene: TRBV18; d_gene: TRBD2; abundance: .; j_gene: TRBJ2-2
CDR3nt: TGTGCCAGCAGCGGCGGGAACACTGAAGCTTTCTTT; CDR3aa: CASSGGNTEAFF; v_gene: TRBV27; d_gene: .; abundance: .; j_gene: TRBJ1-1
CDR3nt: TGTGCCAGCAGGCAACAGGGGGGCAATCAGCCCCAGCATTTT; CDR3aa: CASRQQGGNQPQHF; v_gene: TRBV2; d_gene: TRBD1; abundance: .; j_gene: TRBJ1-5
CDR3nt: TGTGCCACCAGCAGAGCGGCCCGGGGTAAGGGCTACACCTTC; CDR3aa: CATSRAARGKGYTF; v_gene: TRBV15; d_gene: .; abundance: .; j_gene: TRBJ1-2
CDR3nt: TGTGCCAGCAGCTTAGATCGGGGGGCTAACACCGGGGAGCTGTTTTTT; CDR3aa: CASSLDRGANTGELFF; v_gene: TRBV11-3; d_gene: .; abundance: .; j_gene: TRBJ2-2
CDR3nt: TGTGCCAGCAGCTTAGCGTCGGGGTCTGGGGCCAACGTCCTGACTTTC; CDR3aa: CASSLASGSGANVLTF; v_gene: TRBV7-2; d_gene: .; abundance: once; j_gene: TRBJ2-6
CDR3nt: TGTGCCAGTAGTGCCGTGGGCCGAGCCGGGGAGCTGTTTTTT; CDR3aa: CASSAVGRAGELFF; v_gene: TRBV19; d_gene: .; abundance: .; j_gene: TRBJ2-2
CDR3nt: TGTGCCAGCAGCTTGGTCGGCGGACAGGGATTCGATACGCAGTATTTT; CDR3aa: CASSLVGGQGFDTQYF; v_gene: TRBV5-5; d_gene: TRBD1; abundance: .; j_gene: TRBJ2-3
CDR3nt: TGTGCCAAAACGGGGGAGCAGTACTTC; CDR3aa: CAKTGEQYF; v_gene: TRBV6-7; d_gene: .; abundance: .; j_gene: TRBJ2-7
CDR3nt: TGTGCCAGCAGCCCGAGTGGACTGACGACCTACGAGCAGTACTTC; CDR3aa: CASSPSGLTTYEQYF; v_gene: TRBV9; d_gene: .; abundance: few; j_gene: TRBJ2-7